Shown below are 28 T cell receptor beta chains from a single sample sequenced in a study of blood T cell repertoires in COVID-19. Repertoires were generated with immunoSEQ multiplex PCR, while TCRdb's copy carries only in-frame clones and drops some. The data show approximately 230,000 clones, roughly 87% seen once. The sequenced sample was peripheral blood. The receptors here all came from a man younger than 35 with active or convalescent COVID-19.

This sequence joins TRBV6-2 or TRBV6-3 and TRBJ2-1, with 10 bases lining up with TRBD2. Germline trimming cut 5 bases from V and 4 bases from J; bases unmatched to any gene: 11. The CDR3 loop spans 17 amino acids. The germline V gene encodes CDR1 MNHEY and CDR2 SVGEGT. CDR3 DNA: TGTGCCAGCAGTCCGTTTCTGGGACTAGCGAAGTACAATGAGCAGTTCTTC. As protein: CASSPFLGLAKYNEQFF.

DNA of the CDR3: TGCGCCAGCAGCCAAGATCGGACTAGGAATGAGCAGTTCTTC. Translation: CASSQDRTRNEQFF. The chain recombines TRBV4-3 with TRBJ2-1; 7 bases fit TRBD2. V gave up 0 bases and J gave up 7 bases; unmatched junction bases: 3. There are 14 residues in the CDR3. Germline V lookup: CDR1 LGHNA, CDR2 YSLEER.

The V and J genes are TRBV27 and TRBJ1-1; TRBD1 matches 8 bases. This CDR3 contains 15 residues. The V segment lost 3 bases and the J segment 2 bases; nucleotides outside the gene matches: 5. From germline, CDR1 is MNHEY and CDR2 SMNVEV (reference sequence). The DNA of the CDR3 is TGTGCCAGCAGTTTTGTCGGACAGGGAAACACTGAAGCTTTCTTT. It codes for CASSFVGQGNTEAFF.

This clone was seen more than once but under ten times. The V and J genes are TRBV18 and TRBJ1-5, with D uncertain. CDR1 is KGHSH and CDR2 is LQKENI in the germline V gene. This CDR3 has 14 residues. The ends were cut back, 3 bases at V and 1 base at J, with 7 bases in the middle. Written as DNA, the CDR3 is TGTGCCAGCTCACCGTCGGGGAGCAATCAGCCCCAGCATTTT. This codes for CASSPSGSNQPQHF.

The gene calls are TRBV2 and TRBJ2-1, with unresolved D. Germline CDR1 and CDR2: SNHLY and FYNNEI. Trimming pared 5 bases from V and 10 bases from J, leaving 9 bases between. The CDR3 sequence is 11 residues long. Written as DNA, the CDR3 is TGTGCCAGCAGTAACACCGGGGAGCAGTTCTTC. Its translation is CASSNTGEQFF.

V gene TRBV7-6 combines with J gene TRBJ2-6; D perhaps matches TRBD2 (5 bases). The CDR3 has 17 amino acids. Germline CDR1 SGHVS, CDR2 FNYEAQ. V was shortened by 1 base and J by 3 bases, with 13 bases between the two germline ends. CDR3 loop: CASSLVPDSFGANVLTF. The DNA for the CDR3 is TGTGCCAGCAGCTTAGTTCCGGACTCCTTTGGGGCCAACGTCCTGACTTTC. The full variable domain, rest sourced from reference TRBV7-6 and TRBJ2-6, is GAGVSQSPRYKVTKRGQDVALRCDPISGHVSLYWYRQALGQGPEFLTYFNYEAQQDKSGLPNDRFSAERPEGSISTLTIQRTEQRDSAMYRCASSLVPDSFGANVLTFGAGSRLTVL.

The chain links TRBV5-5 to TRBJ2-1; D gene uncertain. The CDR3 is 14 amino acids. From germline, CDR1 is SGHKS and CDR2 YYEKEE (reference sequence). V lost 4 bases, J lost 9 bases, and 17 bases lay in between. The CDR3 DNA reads TGTGCCAGCAGCCCGGAGTGGAGTTTGGCTGAGCAGTTCTTC. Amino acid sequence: CASSPEWSLAEQFF.

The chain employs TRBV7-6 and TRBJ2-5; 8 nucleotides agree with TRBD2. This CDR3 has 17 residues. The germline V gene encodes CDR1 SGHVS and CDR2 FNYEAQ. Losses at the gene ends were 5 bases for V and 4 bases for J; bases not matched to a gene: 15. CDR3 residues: CASSEDYPGLVAETQYF. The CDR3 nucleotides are TGTGCCAGCAGCGAGGACTATCCGGGACTAGTAGCAGAGACCCAGTACTTC.

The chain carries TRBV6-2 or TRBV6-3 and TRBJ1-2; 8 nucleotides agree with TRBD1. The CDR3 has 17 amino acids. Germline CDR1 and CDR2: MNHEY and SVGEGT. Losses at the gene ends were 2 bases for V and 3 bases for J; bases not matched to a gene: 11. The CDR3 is CASSYDTGTGDYYGYTF. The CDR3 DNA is TGTGCCAGCAGTTACGATACCGGGACAGGCGATTACTATGGCTACACCTTC.

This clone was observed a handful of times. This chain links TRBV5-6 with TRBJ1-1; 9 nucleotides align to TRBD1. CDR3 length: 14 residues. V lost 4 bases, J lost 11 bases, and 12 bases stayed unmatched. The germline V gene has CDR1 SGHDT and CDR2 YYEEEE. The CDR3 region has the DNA TGTGCCAGCAGCATCAACCGGGACAGGGTGGTTGCTTTCTTT. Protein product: CASSINRDRVVAFF.

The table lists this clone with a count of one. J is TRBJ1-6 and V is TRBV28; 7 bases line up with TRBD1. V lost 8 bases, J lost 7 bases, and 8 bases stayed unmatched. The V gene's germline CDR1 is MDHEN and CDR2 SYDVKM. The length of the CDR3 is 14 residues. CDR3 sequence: CASSDRAKNSPLHF. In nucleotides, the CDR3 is TGTGCCAGCTCCGACAGGGCAAAAAATTCACCCCTCCACTTT.

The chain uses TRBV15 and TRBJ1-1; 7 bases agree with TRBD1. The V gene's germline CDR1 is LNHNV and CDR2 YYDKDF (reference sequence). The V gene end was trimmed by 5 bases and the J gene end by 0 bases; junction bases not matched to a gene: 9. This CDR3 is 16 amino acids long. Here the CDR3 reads CATSPGQEGMNTEAFF. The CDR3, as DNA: TGTGCCACCAGCCCCGGACAGGAAGGGATGAACACTGAAGCTTTCTTT.

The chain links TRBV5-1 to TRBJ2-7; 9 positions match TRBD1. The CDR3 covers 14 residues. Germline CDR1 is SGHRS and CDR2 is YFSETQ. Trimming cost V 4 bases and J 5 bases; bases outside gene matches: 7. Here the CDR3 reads CASSRGQGGDEQYF. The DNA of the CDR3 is TGCGCCAGCAGCCGGGGACAGGGTGGCGACGAGCAGTACTTC.

The CDR3 DNA follows: TGTGCCAGCACCCCTTGGGAGAGCTCCTATAATTCACCCCTCCACTTT. This translates into CASTPWESSYNSPLHF. The chain recombines TRBV7-2 with TRBJ1-6; D uncertain. CDR1 SGHTA and CDR2 FQGNSA come from the germline V gene. Trimming stripped 7 bases from V and 0 bases from J, with 13 bases between. This CDR3 has 16 amino acids.

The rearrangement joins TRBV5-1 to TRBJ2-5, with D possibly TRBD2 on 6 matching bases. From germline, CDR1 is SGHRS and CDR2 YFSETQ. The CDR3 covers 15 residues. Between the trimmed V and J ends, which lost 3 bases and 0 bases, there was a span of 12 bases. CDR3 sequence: CASSSGTADQETQYF. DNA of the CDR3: TGCGCCAGCAGCTCGGGGACTGCCGACCAAGAGACCCAGTACTTC. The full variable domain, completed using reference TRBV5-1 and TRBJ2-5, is KAGVTQTPRYLIKTRGQQVTLSCSPISGHRSVSWYQQTPGQGLQFLFEYFSETQRNKGNFPGRFSGRQFSNSRSEMNVSTLELGDSALYLCASSSGTADQETQYFGPGTRLLVL.

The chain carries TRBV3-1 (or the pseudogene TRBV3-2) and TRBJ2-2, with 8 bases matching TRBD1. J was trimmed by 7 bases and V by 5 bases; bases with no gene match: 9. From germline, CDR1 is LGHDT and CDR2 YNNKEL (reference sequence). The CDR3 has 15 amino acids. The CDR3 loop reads CASSSRQGRGGELFF. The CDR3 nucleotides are TGTGCCAGCAGCTCGCGACAGGGGAGAGGCGGGGAGCTGTTTTTT.

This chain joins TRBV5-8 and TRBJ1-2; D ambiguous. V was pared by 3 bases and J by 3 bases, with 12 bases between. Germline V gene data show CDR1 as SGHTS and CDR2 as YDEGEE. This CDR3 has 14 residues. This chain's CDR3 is CASSYDGRDYGYTF. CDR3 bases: TGTGCCAGCAGCTATGATGGGAGGGACTATGGCTACACCTTC.

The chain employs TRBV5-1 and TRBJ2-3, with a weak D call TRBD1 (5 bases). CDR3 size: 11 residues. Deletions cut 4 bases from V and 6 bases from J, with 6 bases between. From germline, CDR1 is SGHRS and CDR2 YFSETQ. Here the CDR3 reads CASSKGDTQYF. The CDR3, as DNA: TGCGCCAGCAGCAAGGGGGATACGCAGTATTTT.

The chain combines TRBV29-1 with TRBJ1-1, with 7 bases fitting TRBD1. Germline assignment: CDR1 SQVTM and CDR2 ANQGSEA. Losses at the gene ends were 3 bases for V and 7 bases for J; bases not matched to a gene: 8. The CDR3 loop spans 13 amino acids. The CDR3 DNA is TGCAGCGTTGAGGGCAGGGGGGATTATGAAGCTTTCTTT. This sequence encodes CSVEGRGDYEAFF.

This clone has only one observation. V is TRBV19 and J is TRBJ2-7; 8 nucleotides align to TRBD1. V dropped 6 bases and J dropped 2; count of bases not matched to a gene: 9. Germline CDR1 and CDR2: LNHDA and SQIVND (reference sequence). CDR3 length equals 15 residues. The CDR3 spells CASRFSGTGAYEQYF. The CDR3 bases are TGTGCCAGTAGGTTCTCCGGGACAGGTGCCTACGAGCAGTACTTC.

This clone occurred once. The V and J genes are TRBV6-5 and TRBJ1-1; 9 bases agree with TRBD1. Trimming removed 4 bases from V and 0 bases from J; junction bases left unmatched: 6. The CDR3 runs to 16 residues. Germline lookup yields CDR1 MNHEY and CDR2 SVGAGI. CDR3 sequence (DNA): TGTGCCAGCAGTTTTCACAGGGGGCTGGTGAACACTGAAGCTTTCTTT. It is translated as CASSFHRGLVNTEAFF.

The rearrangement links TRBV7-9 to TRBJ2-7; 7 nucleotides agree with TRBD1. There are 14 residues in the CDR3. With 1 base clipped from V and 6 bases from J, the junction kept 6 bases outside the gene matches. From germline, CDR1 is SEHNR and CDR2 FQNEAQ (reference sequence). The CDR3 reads CASSLGRGHVEQYF. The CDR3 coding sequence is TGTGCCAGCAGCTTAGGTAGGGGGCATGTCGAGCAGTACTTC.

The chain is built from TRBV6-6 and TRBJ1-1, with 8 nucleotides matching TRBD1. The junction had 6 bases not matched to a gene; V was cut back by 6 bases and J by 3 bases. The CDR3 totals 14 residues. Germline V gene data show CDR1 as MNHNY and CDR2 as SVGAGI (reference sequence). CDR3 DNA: TGTGCCAGCAGACCCAGGGGGCGTCACACTGAAGCTTTCTTT. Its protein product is CASRPRGRHTEAFF.

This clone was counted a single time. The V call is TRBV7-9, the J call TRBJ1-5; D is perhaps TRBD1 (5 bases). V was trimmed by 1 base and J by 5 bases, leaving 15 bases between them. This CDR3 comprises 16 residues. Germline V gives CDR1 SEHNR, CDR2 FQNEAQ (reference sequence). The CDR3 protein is CASSLGGRGLDQPQHF. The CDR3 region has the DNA TGTGCCAGCAGCTTAGGGGGGAGGGGTCTGGATCAGCCCCAGCATTTT.

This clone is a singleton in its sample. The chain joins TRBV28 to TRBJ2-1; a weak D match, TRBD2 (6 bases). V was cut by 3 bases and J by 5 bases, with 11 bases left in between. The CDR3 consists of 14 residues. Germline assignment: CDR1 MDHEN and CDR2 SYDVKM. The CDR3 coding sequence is TGTGCCAGCAGTTTGCGACTAGAAAACAATGAGCAGTTCTTC. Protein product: CASSLRLENNEQFF.

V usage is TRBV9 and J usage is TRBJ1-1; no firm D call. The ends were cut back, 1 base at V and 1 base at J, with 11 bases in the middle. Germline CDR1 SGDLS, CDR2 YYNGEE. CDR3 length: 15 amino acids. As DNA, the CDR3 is TGTGCCAGCAGCGTATCTCCAGGTCAGAACACTGAAGCTTTCTTT. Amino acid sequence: CASSVSPGQNTEAFF.

In DNA, the CDR3 is TGTGCCAGTAGGCTTGGACAGGAGAGCACTGAAGCTTTCTTT. Translating gives CASRLGQESTEAFF. The chain has TRBV19 and TRBJ1-1; 7 nucleotides match TRBD1. Per the germline V gene, CDR1 is LNHDA and CDR2 is SQIVND (reference sequence). V was pared by 6 bases and J by 4 bases, with 8 bases of the junction left unmatched. The CDR3 extends over 14 amino acids.

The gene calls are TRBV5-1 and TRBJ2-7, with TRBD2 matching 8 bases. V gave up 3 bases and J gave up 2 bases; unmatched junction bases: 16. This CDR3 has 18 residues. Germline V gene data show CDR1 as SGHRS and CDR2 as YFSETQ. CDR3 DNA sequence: TGCGCCAGCAGCTACGGGAGTCCCGGGGGGGCGCAAACCTACGAGCAGTACTTC. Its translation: CASSYGSPGGAQTYEQYF.